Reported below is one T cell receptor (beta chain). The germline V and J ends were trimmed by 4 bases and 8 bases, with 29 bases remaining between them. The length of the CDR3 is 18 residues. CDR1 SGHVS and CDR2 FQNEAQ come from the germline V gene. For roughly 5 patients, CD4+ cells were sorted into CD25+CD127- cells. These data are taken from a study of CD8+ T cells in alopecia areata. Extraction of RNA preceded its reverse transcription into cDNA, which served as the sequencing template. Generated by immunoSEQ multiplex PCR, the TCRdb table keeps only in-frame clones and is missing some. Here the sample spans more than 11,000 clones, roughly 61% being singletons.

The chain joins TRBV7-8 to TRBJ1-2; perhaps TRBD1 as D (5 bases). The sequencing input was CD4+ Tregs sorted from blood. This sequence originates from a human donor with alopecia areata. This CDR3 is CASSSLPGLRIPYRGYTF. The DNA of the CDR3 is TGTGCCAGCAGCTCCTTACCGGGACTCCGGATCCCCTATCGGGGCTACACCTTC.